The next 32 T cell receptor beta chains were all read from a single sample in a study of cytotoxic CD8 clonotypes in ibrutinib-treated CLL. Some clones are missing from TCRdb's copy, which holds only in-frame ones; the method was immunoSEQ multiplex PCR. The sample lists more than 150,000 clones, roughly 72% occurring once. The sample was PBMCs, taken after 24 months of ibrutinib treatment. These receptors were collected from a human donor with chronic lymphocytic leukemia.

The genes are TRBV5-1 and TRBJ2-1, with 7 bases identical to TRBD2. Germline V gene lookup returns CDR1 SGHRS and CDR2 YFSETQ. The CDR3 runs to 16 residues. V trimming: 0 bases; J trimming: 5 bases; junction bases outside the gene matches: 8. CDR3 sequence: CASSLESSGNHNEQFF. The CDR3 nucleotides read TGCGCCAGCAGCTTGGAGTCTAGCGGAAACCACAATGAGCAGTTCTTC.

This chain links TRBV30 with TRBJ1-2; D gene ambiguous. Germline-derived CDR1 and CDR2 are GTSNPN and SVGIG (reference sequence). Trimming shortened V by 0 bases and J by 4 bases, and 9 bases separated the two germline ends. The CDR3 length is 13 residues. As DNA, the CDR3 is TGTGCCTGGAGTGTACCAGACCGCTATGGCTACACCTTC. Translating gives CAWSVPDRYGYTF.

V and J are TRBV27 and TRBJ1-3; no reliable D call. The V gene lost 6 bases and the J gene lost 6 bases, with 21 bases spanning the gap. Germline CDR1 is MNHEY and CDR2 is SMNVEV (reference sequence). The CDR3 covers 16 residues. The CDR3 reads CASSRSGSPLANTIYF. The CDR3 bases are TGTGCCAGCAGCCGGTCAGGCAGCCCTCTTGCAAACACCATATATTTT.

This rearrangement joins TRBV28 to TRBJ2-7; D gene ambiguous. Trimming took 11 bases from V and 5 from J, leaving 16 bases between them. The CDR3 runs 12 residues. Germline V CDR1 and CDR2: MDHEN, SYDVKM. CDR3 nucleotide sequence: TGTGCCCACGCGTACGGCAGCAACGAGCAGTACTTC. Protein product: CAHAYGSNEQYF.

This chain links TRBV18 with TRBJ2-1; 11 bases align to TRBD2. Germline CDR1 reads KGHSH; CDR2 reads LQKENI. Trimming cost V 3 bases and J 9 bases; bases outside gene matches: 13. The CDR3 totals 17 residues. The DNA for the CDR3 is TGTGCCAGCTCACCCAATGCCGGGACTAGCGGAGGGAGTGAGCAGTTCTTC. Its protein product is CASSPNAGTSGGSEQFF.

The chain is built from TRBV25-1 and TRBJ2-7; no clear D. This CDR3 has 14 residues. Germline V gene data show CDR1 as MGHDK and CDR2 as SYGVNS. Trimming stripped 5 bases from V and 0 bases from J, with 11 bases between. The CDR3 coding sequence is TGTGCCAGCAGTCGGACGGAACTCTCCTACGAGCAGTACTTC. Protein: CASSRTELSYEQYF.

V gene TRBV5-1 combines with J gene TRBJ2-7, with 8 bases that match TRBD1. Germline V CDR1 and CDR2: SGHRS, YFSETQ. V gave up 0 bases and J gave up 3 bases; unmatched junction bases: 5. The CDR3 length is 15 residues. CDR3 in DNA: TGCGCCAGCAGCTTGGAGGGACAGGAGATCTACGAGCAGTACTTC. Amino acid sequence: CASSLEGQEIYEQYF.

V and J are TRBV14 and TRBJ2-5; D is uncertain. Germline CDR1 reads SGHDN; CDR2 reads FVKESK. The CDR3 length is 13 residues. V lost 5 bases to trimming and J lost 5 bases, with 12 bases between them. CDR3 in amino acids: CASSFSLGETQYF. DNA for the CDR3: TGTGCCAGCAGCTTTAGCTTGGGGGAGACCCAGTACTTC.

The rearrangement joins TRBV6-4 to TRBJ1-2; 7 nucleotides line up with TRBD1. This CDR3 spans 15 amino acids. The germline CDR1 and CDR2 sequences are MRHNA and SNTAGT. Trimming cost V 3 bases and J 5 bases; bases outside gene matches: 9. CDR3 sequence (DNA): TGTGCCAGCAGTGAAGAAGGGGGCTCCGGGTATGGCTACACCTTC. This translates into CASSEEGGSGYGYTF.

This chain uses TRBV6-1 with TRBJ2-3, with D maybe TRBD2 (5 bases). Trimming pared 7 bases from V and 13 bases from J, leaving 21 bases between. This CDR3 has 13 residues. Per germline, CDR1 MNHNS and CDR2 SASEGT. CDR3 protein: CASTSLRGLGEYF. CDR3 bases: TGTGCCAGCACCTCCCTTCGAGGACTGGGCGAGTATTTT.

This chain links TRBV6-1 with TRBJ2-5; no firm D call. V was shortened by 0 bases and J by 2 bases, with 16 bases between the two germline ends. CDR3 length: 17 amino acids. Germline V gene sequence: CDR1 MNHNS, CDR2 SASEGT. The CDR3 DNA reads TGTGCCAGCAGTGAAGCTAGCCCTGGGCAGGATCAAGAGACCCAGTACTTC. As protein: CASSEASPGQDQETQYF.

This clone was recorded once. The rearrangement links TRBV7-8 to TRBJ1-1, with TRBD1 matching 7 bases. Germline-derived CDR1 and CDR2 are SGHVS and FQNEAQ. The CDR3 extends over 12 amino acids. Trimming removed 5 bases from V and 7 bases from J; junction bases left unmatched: 4. The CDR3 sequence is CASSPRTGEAFF. The DNA for the CDR3 is TGTGCCAGCAGCCCACGGACAGGTGAAGCTTTCTTT.

The gene calls are TRBV30 and TRBJ1-5, with D maybe TRBD1 (5 bases). The germline V gene encodes CDR1 GTSNPN and CDR2 SVGIG (reference sequence). The CDR3 is 13 amino acids. V gave up 1 base and J gave up 7 bases, with 11 bases separating them. The DNA of the CDR3 is TGTGCCTGGAGTGGGGGGGGACGGCAGCCCCAGCATTTT. Protein product: CAWSGGGRQPQHF. Full variable domain (remainder filled in from reference TRBV30 and TRBJ1-5): SQTIHQWPATLVQPVGSPLSLECTVEGTSNPNLYWYRQAAGRGLQLLFYSVGIGQISSEVPQNLSASRPQDRQFILSSKKLLLSDSGFYLCAWSGGGRQPQHFGDGTRLSIL.

The J gene is TRBJ1-1, the V gene TRBV6-5; D not resolved. V gave up 1 base and J gave up 1 base, with 10 bases separating them. This CDR3 comprises 15 residues. Germline V gives CDR1 MNHEY, CDR2 SVGAGI. The CDR3 is CASSYYGRPNTEAFF. The CDR3 nucleotides read TGTGCCAGCAGTTACTACGGGCGTCCGAACACTGAAGCTTTCTTT.

V gene TRBV9 combines with J gene TRBJ1-2, with 10 positions matching TRBD1. The CDR3 sequence is 16 residues long. Germline trimming cut 4 bases from V and 4 bases from J; bases unmatched to any gene: 10. Germline loops: CDR1 SGDLS, CDR2 YYNGEE. The CDR3, as DNA: TGTGCCAGCAGCCCCAGGACAGGGGGACCTTTCTATGGCTACACCTTC. Its protein product is CASSPRTGGPFYGYTF.

This chain uses TRBV5-4 with TRBJ1-2; 7 positions agree with TRBD1. There are 13 residues in the CDR3. The V gene's germline CDR1 is SGHNT and CDR2 YYREEE (reference sequence). V lost 3 bases to trimming and J lost 4 bases; unmatched junction nucleotides: 3. CDR3 DNA: TGTGCCAGCAGCTGGGACAGAAGCTATGGCTACACCTTC. Translating it yields CASSWDRSYGYTF.

The V and J genes are TRBV15 and TRBJ2-7; D is ambiguous. The V end lost 2 bases, the J end lost 4 bases, and 15 bases lay between the germline ends. The CDR3 is 15 residues long. Germline CDR1 reads LNHNV; CDR2 reads YYDKDF (reference sequence). This CDR3 is CATSRLPLVEYEQYF. The CDR3 coding sequence is TGTGCCACCAGCAGACTTCCCCTTGTGGAGTACGAGCAGTACTTC.

This clone was recorded a few times. The CDR3 sequence: CASSRGGQPSYEQYF. CDR3 DNA: TGTGCCAGCAGTCGAGGGGGACAGCCTTCCTACGAGCAGTACTTC. This chain joins TRBV6-5 and TRBJ2-7; 7 bases are a match to TRBD1. V gave up 5 bases and J gave up 1 base; unmatched junction bases: 8. The CDR3 has 15 residues. Germline CDR1 is MNHEY and CDR2 is SVGAGI.

The chain uses TRBV5-6 and TRBJ2-3; TRBD2 is a possible D gene (6 bases). Trimming shortened V by 2 bases and J by 4 bases, and 20 bases separated the two germline ends. The germline gives CDR1 SGHDT, CDR2 YYEEEE. CDR3 size: 17 residues. CDR3 sequence: CASSFFLAGRGSDTQYF. CDR3 nucleotide sequence: TGTGCCAGCAGCTTTTTCCTCGCGGGGAGAGGTTCAGATACGCAGTATTTT.

The chain carries TRBV28 and TRBJ2-1, with TRBD2 matching 7 bases. The germline gives CDR1 MDHEN, CDR2 SYDVKM. The length of the CDR3 is 15 residues. Trimming removed 6 bases from V and 7 bases from J; junction bases left unmatched: 12. For the CDR3, the DNA is TGTGCCAGCAGCCTCCACCGCGGGAGCGGGAATGAGCAGTTCTTC. This sequence encodes CASSLHRGSGNEQFF.

The chain combines TRBV5-1 with TRBJ2-1, with 8 bases fitting TRBD2. Per germline, CDR1 SGHRS and CDR2 YFSETQ. The CDR3 contains 13 residues. The V gene end was trimmed by 7 bases and the J gene end by 3 bases; junction bases not matched to a gene: 3. The CDR3 DNA sequence: TGCGCCAGCTTTCTAGCGGGCTACAATGAGCAGTTCTTC. Translation: CASFLAGYNEQFF.

This chain uses TRBV7-9 with TRBJ2-5, with 8 bases fitting TRBD2. The germline V gene encodes CDR1 SEHNR and CDR2 FQNEAQ (reference sequence). V was clipped by 5 bases and J by 1 base; unmatched bases: 3. The CDR3 is 14 amino acids. CDR3 protein: CASSKGTSQETQYF. The CDR3, as DNA: TGTGCCAGCAGCAAAGGGACTAGCCAAGAGACCCAGTACTTC.

This chain joins TRBV7-8 and TRBJ1-5, with TRBD1 matching over 9 bases. Losses at the gene ends were 5 bases for V and 4 bases for J; bases not matched to a gene: 9. This CDR3 contains 16 residues. Germline assignment: CDR1 SGHVS and CDR2 FQNEAQ. The CDR3 reads CASSREYRGQNQPQHF. In nucleotides, the CDR3 is TGTGCCAGCAGCAGAGAGTACAGGGGGCAAAATCAGCCCCAGCATTTT.

The chain uses TRBV19 and TRBJ2-2; D not certain. Per germline, CDR1 LNHDA and CDR2 SQIVND (reference sequence). The V gene lost 6 bases and the J gene lost 0 bases, with 5 bases spanning the gap. CDR3 length: 13 amino acids. The CDR3 spells CASSRSNTGELFF. The CDR3 DNA follows: TGTGCCAGTAGCCGTTCGAACACCGGGGAGCTGTTTTTT.

This clone was counted between two and nine times. J is TRBJ2-7 and V is TRBV7-6; perhaps D is TRBD1 or TRBD2 (5 bases each). The V and J ends lost 3 bases and 3 bases respectively, with 15 bases between them. In germline, CDR1 is SGHVS, CDR2 FNYEAQ. The CDR3 consists of 15 residues. The CDR3 protein is CASSLGVGANYEQYF. The CDR3 nucleotides read TGTGCCAGCAGCTTGGGGGTAGGGGCGAACTACGAGCAGTACTTC.

The chain employs TRBV9 and TRBJ1-1, with unresolved D. The germline V gene encodes CDR1 SGDLS and CDR2 YYNGEE. V was trimmed by 2 bases and J by 0 bases, leaving 11 bases between them. The CDR3 contains 15 residues. The CDR3 bases are TGTGCCAGCAGCGTGCAGTTAGCGGTGAACACTGAAGCTTTCTTT. This encodes CASSVQLAVNTEAFF.

The chain is built from TRBV5-4 and TRBJ2-3, with 11 bases identical to TRBD2. The germline V gene encodes CDR1 SGHNT and CDR2 YYREEE (reference sequence). The CDR3 sequence is 15 residues long. Trimming at V came to 4 bases and at J to 2 bases, leaving 3 bases not matched to a gene. The CDR3 protein is CASSNSGRATDTQYF. The CDR3 nucleotides read TGTGCCAGCAGCAATAGCGGGAGGGCCACAGATACGCAGTATTTT.

The sample holds one count of this clone. One end of the junction varies from germline; a read error may be responsible. The V gene is TRBV5-1, the J gene TRBJ2-1; possibly TRBD1 or TRBD2 for D (5 bases each). The CDR3 sequence is 15 residues long. Germline CDR1 SGHRS, CDR2 YFSETQ. The CDR3 sequence is CASGFRVRGVNEQFF. CDR3 DNA sequence: TGCGCCAGCGGCTTTAGGGTCAGAGGGGTCAATGAGCAGTTCTTC.

The V gene is TRBV27, the J gene TRBJ2-7, with D possibly TRBD2 on 6 matching bases. Trimming removed 2 bases at V and 3 bases at J, with 11 bases between. Germline CDR1 reads MNHEY; CDR2 reads SMNVEV (reference sequence). There are 14 residues in the CDR3. CDR3 loop: CASSLRTTGYEQYF. CDR3 DNA: TGTGCCAGCAGTTTACGGACTACGGGCTACGAGCAGTACTTC.

This clone was found a few times. Other DNA sequences in the sample encode the same CDR3. V is TRBV11-2 and J is TRBJ2-1; 7 bases are shared with TRBD2. The CDR3 is 15 residues long. The V gene end was trimmed by 3 bases and the J gene end by 0 bases; junction bases not matched to a gene: 2. Per germline, CDR1 SGHAT and CDR2 FQNNGV. The DNA for the CDR3 is TGTGCCAGCAGCTTGGGCGGGAGCTCCTACAATGAGCAGTTCTTC. Residues: CASSLGGSSYNEQFF.

The chain joins TRBV16 to TRBJ2-7; 12 nucleotides match TRBD2. The V segment lost 0 bases and the J segment 12 bases; nucleotides outside the gene matches: 12. CDR1 is KGHSY, CDR2 FQNENV, per germline. This CDR3 is built from 16 residues. The CDR3 loop reads CASSQSLAGGTLRRYF. DNA of the CDR3: TGTGCCAGCAGCCAATCCCTAGCGGGAGGGACTCTACGACGGTACTTC.

This clone was seen only a few times. This chain links TRBV4-3 with TRBJ1-5, with a tentative D call TRBD1 (5 bases). This CDR3 is 14 amino acids long. Germline-derived CDR1 and CDR2 are LGHNA and YSLEER. Trimming took 0 bases from V and 5 from J, leaving 8 bases between them. The CDR3 DNA reads TGCGCCAGCAGCCAAGACTCGGGGGATCAGCCCCAGCATTTT. Translation gives CASSQDSGDQPQHF.